This TCR beta chain was obtained from a study of spatial heterogeneity in lung cancer. Overall study findings and caveats: Circulating ubiquitous expanded tumor TCRs were observed more frequently at resection than at follow-up.

Per the germline V gene, CDR1 is SGHTA and CDR2 is FQGNSA. The V end was cut by 4 bases, the J end by 9 bases, with 18 bases between. The CDR3 sequence is 14 residues long. TCRdb used MiXCR to reprocess the 5' RACE reads, holding one entry per CDR3 protein. The top ten clones hold more than 4% of a sample with about 23,000 distinct CDR3 sequences, less than 6% of them seen once. Time point reported: sample taken at primary tumor resection. There were 72 donors, all of them untreated patients with early-stage non-small cell lung cancer. By sample share, this clonotype is medium-sized. Its antigen is not known.

V gene TRBV7-2 combines with J gene TRBJ2-5, with D perhaps TRBD2 (7 bases). The sequence derives from a male donor with early-stage non-small cell lung cancer. Source: PBMCs, taken at surgery. The CDR3 bases are TGTGCCAGCAGCTACGACAGGTCTGCGGGGGCCCAGTACTTC. Amino acids: CASSYDRSAGAQYF.